The rows below give T cell receptor beta chains drawn from one sample of a study of radiotherapy plus CTLA-4 blockade in lung cancer. Some clones are missing from TCRdb's copy, which holds only in-frame ones; the method was immunoSEQ multiplex PCR. The sample holds 35,000 to 45,000 clones; 55% to 75% are singletons and the top ten take approximately 10%. The sample was peripheral blood, taken from a patient treated with radiotherapy plus ipilimumab. Receptors were obtained from a human donor with non-small cell lung cancer who had stable disease on radiotherapy plus ipilimumab. Each CDR3 is given with its conserved first and last residue. The D gene is left open where the match is weak.

>TRBV12-5|TRBJ1-5|-
CASGLARDGRSVGNQPQHF
>TRBV2|TRBJ1-5|-
CASPGGGQPSNQPQHF
>TRBV15|TRBJ2-5|TRBD1
CATRGTGGWKETQYF
>TRBV6-1|TRBJ1-6|-
CASSEIVWGDSPLHF
>TRBV4-2|TRBJ1-5|TRBD1
CASSQEGQGYQPQHF
>TRBV30|TRBJ2-5|TRBD1
CAWSAPRGLQETQYF
>TRBV30|TRBJ2-3|-
CAWSVKPGDTQYF
>TRBV9|TRBJ1-2|-
CATDRGTGRGYTF
>TRBV6-1|TRBJ2-1|TRBD2
CASRTPGGFSEQFF
>TRBV9|TRBJ1-1|-
CASSAREGRTEAFF
>TRBV30|TRBJ1-3|-
CAWENRVSGNTIYF
>TRBV7-2|TRBJ2-5|-
CASSLVQGGPQETQYF
>TRBV5-4|TRBJ1-1|TRBD1
CASSSGQLNTEAFF
>TRBV7-2|TRBJ1-3|-
CASSPGDTSGNTIYF
>TRBV5-6|TRBJ2-2|TRBD1
CASSRRTGLNTGELFF
>TRBV2|TRBJ1-6|TRBD1
CASSGGQGTSPLHF
>TRBV6-4|TRBJ1-5|-
CASSDPQVRPGQYSNQPQHF